This entry concerns a single TCR beta chain. Different DNA sequences within this sample yield the same CDR3. With V trimmed by 4 bases and J by 2 bases, 6 bases remained unmatched. The CDR3 has 16 residues. Germline V gene sequence: CDR1 MNHEY, CDR2 SVGAGI. At the time of sampling, donors were nominally healthy, though unrecorded immune exposures were likely. The sample comes from a study of cytomegalovirus exposure and HLA in healthy donors. Primers: 60 Vbeta forward and 13 Jbeta reverse. Measured with immunoSEQ multiplex PCR; TCRdb has only the in-frame clones, and not every one. The sample has 200,000 or so clones; just under 80% are singletons.

This sequence joins TRBV6-5 and TRBJ1-5; 9 bases agree with TRBD1. The sample was PBMCs. The source of this sequence is a woman between 25 and 40 years old in good health and CMV-seropositive. CDR3 residues: CASSSTGGMGNQPQHF. The DNA of the CDR3 is TGTGCCAGCAGTTCAACAGGGGGCATGGGCAATCAGCCCCAGCATTTT.